Below are 22 T cell receptor beta chains sequenced from a single sample in a study of cytomegalovirus exposure and HLA in healthy donors. Vbeta (60) and Jbeta (13) primers were used in the PCR. The assay was immunoSEQ multiplex PCR, and TCRdb's table has in-frame clones only and misses some. Of about 160,000 clones in the sample, approximately 78% were seen once. Specimen: PBMCs. These TCRs come from a woman in her 40s in good health and CMV-seronegative.

The CDR3 DNA reads TGTGCCAGCAGTCGGGACAGGGCCTCCTACAATGAGCAGTTCTTC. Translating it yields CASSRDRASYNEQFF. The chain carries TRBV5-4 and TRBJ2-1, with 9 bases lining up with TRBD1. Trimming took 5 bases from V and 0 from J; bases not matched to a gene: 3. This CDR3 has 15 residues. Germline loops: CDR1 SGHNT, CDR2 YYREEE (reference sequence).

This clone was found a few times. The genes are TRBV6-5 and TRBJ1-3; D possibly corresponds to TRBD1 (6 bases). The V gene's germline CDR1 is MNHEY and CDR2 SVGAGI. The CDR3 extends over 15 amino acids. Trimming removed 0 bases from V and 4 bases from J, with 10 bases in between. The DNA for the CDR3 is TGTGCCAGCAGTTACTCGGGGGGGCGGGGAAACACCATATATTTT. Protein sequence: CASSYSGGRGNTIYF.

This rearrangement joins TRBV5-4 to TRBJ1-2; D gene ambiguous. The germline V gene has CDR1 SGHNT and CDR2 YYREEE (reference sequence). The CDR3 covers 13 residues. V lost 1 base, J lost 1 base, and 5 bases lay in between. CDR3 DNA: TGTGCCAGCAGCTTGACACATAACTATGGCTACACCTTC. Translating it yields CASSLTHNYGYTF.

The chain links TRBV9 to TRBJ1-1; 11 nucleotides agree with TRBD1. This CDR3 has 15 amino acids. Trimming at V came to 4 bases and at J to 3 bases, leaving 5 bases not matched to a gene. Germline values: CDR1 SGDLS, CDR2 YYNGEE. The CDR3 reads CASSSGQGEDTEAFF. The CDR3 DNA reads as TGTGCCAGCAGCTCGGGACAGGGGGAGGACACTGAAGCTTTCTTT.

The rearrangement joins TRBV11-2 to TRBJ1-1; D may be TRBD1 (5 bases). V was clipped by 1 base and J by 5 bases, with 17 bases between them. The V gene's germline CDR1 is SGHAT and CDR2 FQNNGV. There are 16 residues in the CDR3. The CDR3 coding sequence is TGTGCCAGCAGCTTAGGTACCCGGGGGAAGCGGACTGAAGCTTTCTTT. Amino acid sequence: CASSLGTRGKRTEAFF.

The chain has TRBV28 and TRBJ2-1, with 12 bases identical to TRBD2. The CDR3 totals 17 residues. Unmatched junction bases numbered 8, after V lost 4 bases and J lost 4 bases. Germline V gene sequence: CDR1 MDHEN, CDR2 SYDVKM. The CDR3 is CASSSGTSGWIYNEQFF. The CDR3 coding sequence is TGTGCCAGCAGTTCTGGGACTAGCGGGTGGATTTACAATGAGCAGTTCTTC.

This clone was found a few times. The rearrangement uses TRBV2 and TRBJ1-5, with 11 positions matching TRBD1. Germline V gene data show CDR1 as SNHLY and CDR2 as FYNNEI. V shed 8 bases and J 2 bases; nucleotides not matched to a gene: 14. This CDR3 has 18 amino acids. In DNA, the CDR3 is TGTGCCAGCGGAACCGGGACAGGGGGGCCCTTTGGCAATCAGCCCCAGCATTTT. Residues: CASGTGTGGPFGNQPQHF.

The chain's CDR3 is CASSQTGTGNTGELFF. The CDR3 region has the DNA TGCGCCAGCAGCCAAACCGGGACAGGGAACACCGGGGAGCTGTTTTTT. The J gene is TRBJ2-2, the V gene TRBV4-1; TRBD1 aligns across 8 bases. Germline values: CDR1 MGHRA, CDR2 YSYEKL. V was pared by 2 bases and J by 1 base, with 3 bases of the junction left unmatched. The CDR3 runs 16 residues.

This chain connects TRBV5-1 to TRBJ1-2, with 7 bases identical to TRBD1. The length of the CDR3 is 15 residues. Germline V gene lookup returns CDR1 SGHRS and CDR2 YFSETQ. The trim removed 3 bases at V and 5 bases at J, leaving 10 bases unmatched. The CDR3 DNA is TGCGCCAGCAGCTGGGGACAGCCCATGATATATGGCTACACCTTC. Translation: CASSWGQPMIYGYTF.

The V gene is TRBV2, the J gene TRBJ1-1, with 8 positions matching TRBD1. The CDR3 spans 14 residues. Germline trimming cut 8 bases from V and 8 bases from J; bases unmatched to any gene: 13. Germline loops: CDR1 SNHLY, CDR2 FYNNEI. CDR3 loop: CASARDRGSQEAFF. CDR3 nucleotide sequence: TGTGCCAGCGCGAGAGACAGGGGAAGTCAGGAAGCTTTCTTT. Full variable domain (missing parts from reference TRBV2 and TRBJ1-1): EPEVTQTPSHQVTQMGQEVILRCVPISNHLYFYWYRQILGQKVEFLVSFYNNEISEKSEIFDDQFSVERPDGSNFTLKIRSTKLEDSAMYFCASARDRGSQEAFFGQGTRLTVV.

The sample holds a few counts of this clone. The gene calls are TRBV15 and TRBJ1-1; the D is unclear. CDR3 length equals 14 residues. Per germline, CDR1 LNHNV and CDR2 YYDKDF (reference sequence). Between the trimmed V and J ends, which lost 0 bases and 3 bases, there was a span of 8 bases. This CDR3 reads CATSREVTHTEAFF. CDR3 DNA: TGTGCCACCAGCAGAGAAGTGACTCACACTGAAGCTTTCTTT. Based on the CDR3 plus reference TRBV15 and TRBJ1-1, the full variable domain is DAMVIQNPRYQVTQFGKPVTLSCSQTLNHNVMYWYQQKSSQAPKLLFHYYDKDFNNEADTPDNFQSRRPNTSFCFLDIRSPGLGDTAMYLCATSREVTHTEAFFGQGTRLTVV.

This clone was picked up a small number of times. V is TRBV2 and J is TRBJ1-4; TRBD1 matches at 9 bases. Germline trimming cut 7 bases from V and 4 bases from J; bases unmatched to any gene: 4. This CDR3 contains 14 residues. In germline, CDR1 is SNHLY, CDR2 FYNNEI. The CDR3 loop is CASTLDRGNEKLFF. CDR3 DNA sequence: TGTGCCAGCACCCTGGACAGGGGTAATGAAAAACTGTTTTTT.

The chain recombines TRBV2 with TRBJ1-1, with D maybe TRBD1 (5 bases). Per germline, CDR1 SNHLY and CDR2 FYNNEI. The V gene lost 10 bases and the J gene lost 1 base, with 16 bases spanning the gap. The CDR3 runs 14 residues. Here the CDR3 DNA reads TGTGCCATTAAAACCAGGGCGCAGAACACTGAAGCTTTCTTT. Translation gives CAIKTRAQNTEAFF.

This rearrangement joins TRBV5-6 to TRBJ2-1; D might be TRBD1 (5 bases). V was clipped by 2 bases and J by 6 bases, with 15 bases between them. The CDR3 contains 15 residues. Germline CDR1 SGHDT, CDR2 YYEEEE. The CDR3 DNA is TGTGCCAGCAGCTTAGGCAGGGTTTTTTTCAATGAGCAGTTCTTC. It encodes CASSLGRVFFNEQFF. Drawing the rest from reference TRBV5-6 and TRBJ2-1, the complete variable domain is DAGVTQSPTHLIKTRGQQVTLRCSPKSGHDTVSWYQQALGQGPQFIFQYYEEEERQRGNFPDRFSGHQFPNYSSELNVNALLLGDSALYLCASSLGRVFFNEQFFGPGTRLTVL.

The V call is TRBV5-4, the J call TRBJ2-2, with a weak D call TRBD2 (5 bases). The CDR3 extends over 12 amino acids. V gave up 4 bases and J gave up 8 bases, with 9 bases separating them. Germline CDR1 reads SGHNT; CDR2 reads YYREEE (reference sequence). CDR3 loop: CASSQRGGELFF. The CDR3, as DNA: TGTGCCAGCAGCCAACGCGGGGGGGAGCTGTTTTTT.

The chain uses TRBV7-5 and TRBJ1-5; the table's D call TRBD1 went unverified against the DNA. TRBV7-5 is flagged as a pseudogene. The CDR3 runs 14 residues. The chain's CDR3 is CVRSSRTGVAPQHF. CDR3 in DNA: TGTGTCAGAAGCTCCCGGACAGGGGTAGCCCCCCAGCATTTT.

The chain's CDR3 is CASSLGPQGGGRGGELFF. CDR3 DNA: TGTGCCAGCAGCTTAGGGCCTCAGGGCGGGGGCCGCGGCGGGGAGCTGTTTTTT. The chain links TRBV7-6 to TRBJ2-2, with D possibly being TRBD2 (7 bases). The germline V gene has CDR1 SGHVS and CDR2 FNYEAQ. CDR3 length: 18 residues. Deletions cut 1 base from V and 7 bases from J, with 22 bases between.

This clone was seen only a few times. CDR3 bases: TGCGCCAGCAGCTTGGAGGGACAGACCTCTGGAAACACCATATATTTT. Its translation: CASSLEGQTSGNTIYF. The chain employs TRBV5-1 and TRBJ1-3; 7 nucleotides line up with TRBD1. Looked up from germline, CDR1 is SGHRS and CDR2 is YFSETQ. V lost 0 bases, J lost 0 bases, and 3 bases stayed unmatched. The CDR3 is 16 residues long.

The genes are TRBV6-1 and TRBJ1-5; 7 bases line up with TRBD1. This CDR3 has 14 amino acids. Germline V CDR1 and CDR2: MNHNS, SASEGT. The V segment lost 6 bases and the J segment 4 bases; nucleotides outside the gene matches: 6. The CDR3 loop reads CASRATGKNQPQHF. As DNA, the CDR3 is TGTGCCAGCAGGGCGACAGGGAAAAATCAGCCCCAGCATTTT.

This chain connects TRBV4-2 to TRBJ2-1; D call uncertain. Germline loops: CDR1 LGHNA, CDR2 YNFKEQ. V lost 0 bases, J lost 8 bases, and 14 bases lay in between. The CDR3 consists of 15 residues. In nucleotides, the CDR3 is TGTGCCAGCAGCCAAGATTCCAACCGGTTCGATGAGCAGTTCTTC. Protein sequence: CASSQDSNRFDEQFF.

The gene calls are TRBV5-8 and TRBJ2-5; D uncertain. Trimming removed 1 base at V and 1 base at J, with 8 bases between. This CDR3 comprises 14 residues. Germline values: CDR1 SGHTS, CDR2 YDEGEE. The CDR3 nucleotides are TGTGCCAGCAGCTTGCTGGCGGTCCAAGAGACCCAGTACTTC. This gives the protein CASSLLAVQETQYF.

The rearrangement links TRBV9 to TRBJ2-1; 11 positions agree with TRBD2. Losses at the gene ends were 4 bases for V and 9 bases for J; bases not matched to a gene: 12. This CDR3 region has 16 residues. Germline lookup yields CDR1 SGDLS and CDR2 YYNGEE. This CDR3 reads CASSSLAGGLVREQFF. The CDR3, as DNA: TGTGCCAGCAGCTCCTTAGCGGGGGGGCTGGTTCGTGAGCAGTTCTTC.